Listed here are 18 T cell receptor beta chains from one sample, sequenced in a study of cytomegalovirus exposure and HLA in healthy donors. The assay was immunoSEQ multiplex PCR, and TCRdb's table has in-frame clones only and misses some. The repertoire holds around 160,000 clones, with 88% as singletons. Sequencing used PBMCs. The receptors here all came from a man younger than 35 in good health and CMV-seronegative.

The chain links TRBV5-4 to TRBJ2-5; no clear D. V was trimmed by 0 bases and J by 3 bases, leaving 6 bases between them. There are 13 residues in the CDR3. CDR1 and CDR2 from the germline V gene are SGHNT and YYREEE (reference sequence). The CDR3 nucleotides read TGTGCCAGCAGCTTGGAAGAGGAAGAGACCCAGTACTTC. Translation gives CASSLEEEETQYF. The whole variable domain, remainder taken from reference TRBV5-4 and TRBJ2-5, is ETGVTQSPTHLIKTRGQQVTLRCSSQSGHNTVSWYQQALGQGPQFIFQYYREEENGRGNFPPRFSGLQFPNYSSELNVNALELDDSALYLCASSLEEEETQYFGPGTRLLVL.

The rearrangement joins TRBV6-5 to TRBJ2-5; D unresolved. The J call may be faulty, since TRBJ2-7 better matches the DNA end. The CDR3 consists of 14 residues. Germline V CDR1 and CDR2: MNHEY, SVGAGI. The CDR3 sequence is CASSKMVDPYEQYF. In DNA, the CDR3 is TGTGCCAGCAGTAAGATGGTAGATCCCTACGAGCAGTACTTC.

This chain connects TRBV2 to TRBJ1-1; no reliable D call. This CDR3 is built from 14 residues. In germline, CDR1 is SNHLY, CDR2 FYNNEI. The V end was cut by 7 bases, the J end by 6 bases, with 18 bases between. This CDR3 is CASTHYGREAEAFF. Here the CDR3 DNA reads TGTGCCAGCACTCACTACGGGAGGGAGGCTGAAGCTTTCTTT.

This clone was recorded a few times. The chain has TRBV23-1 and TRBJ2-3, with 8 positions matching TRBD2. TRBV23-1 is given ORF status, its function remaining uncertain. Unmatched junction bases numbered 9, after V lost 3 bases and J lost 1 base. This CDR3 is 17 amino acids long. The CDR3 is CASSQTHSGVRTDTQYF. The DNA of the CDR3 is TGCGCCAGCAGTCAGACTCATAGCGGGGTGCGCACAGATACGCAGTATTTT.

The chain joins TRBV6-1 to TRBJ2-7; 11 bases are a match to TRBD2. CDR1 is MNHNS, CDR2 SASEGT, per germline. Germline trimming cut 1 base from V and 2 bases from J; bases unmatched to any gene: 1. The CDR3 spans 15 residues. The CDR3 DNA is TGTGCCAGCAGTGAAGGACTAGCGGGACCCTACGAGCAGTACTTC. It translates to CASSEGLAGPYEQYF.

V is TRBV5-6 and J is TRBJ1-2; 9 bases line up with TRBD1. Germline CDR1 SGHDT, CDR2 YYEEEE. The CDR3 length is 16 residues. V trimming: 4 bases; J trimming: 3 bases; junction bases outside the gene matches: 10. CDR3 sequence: CASSLVGDRDHYGYTF. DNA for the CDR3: TGTGCCAGCAGCCTGGTCGGGGACAGGGATCACTATGGCTACACCTTC.

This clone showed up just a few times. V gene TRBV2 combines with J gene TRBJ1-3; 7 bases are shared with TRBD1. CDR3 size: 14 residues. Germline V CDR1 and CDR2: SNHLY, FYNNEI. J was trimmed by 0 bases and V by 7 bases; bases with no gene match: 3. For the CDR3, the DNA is TGTGCCAGCAAGGGGGCATACTCTGGAAACACCATATATTTT. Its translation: CASKGAYSGNTIYF.

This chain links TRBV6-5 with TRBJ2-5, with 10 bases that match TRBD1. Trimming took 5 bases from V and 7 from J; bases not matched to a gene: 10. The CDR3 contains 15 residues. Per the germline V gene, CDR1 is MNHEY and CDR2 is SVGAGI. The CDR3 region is CASSRTGGPGWTQYF. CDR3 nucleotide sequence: TGTGCCAGCAGTCGGACAGGGGGGCCGGGCTGGACCCAGTACTTC.

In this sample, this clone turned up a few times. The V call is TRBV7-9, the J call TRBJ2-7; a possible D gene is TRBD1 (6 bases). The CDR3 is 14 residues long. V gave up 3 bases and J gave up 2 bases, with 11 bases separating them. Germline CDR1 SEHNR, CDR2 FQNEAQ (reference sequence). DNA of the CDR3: TGTGCCAGCAGCTTGGAGGACAGAGCCTACGAGCAGTACTTC. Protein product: CASSLEDRAYEQYF.

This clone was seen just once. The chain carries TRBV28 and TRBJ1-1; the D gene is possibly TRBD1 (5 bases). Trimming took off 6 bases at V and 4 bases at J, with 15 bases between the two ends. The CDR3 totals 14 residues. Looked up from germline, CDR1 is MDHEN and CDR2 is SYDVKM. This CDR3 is CASSLTGGSTEAFF. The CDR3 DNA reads TGTGCCAGCAGCTTGACGGGGGGGAGCACTGAAGCTTTCTTT. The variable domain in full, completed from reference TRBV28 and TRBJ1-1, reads DVKVTQSSRYLVKRTGEKVFLECVQDMDHENMFWYRQDPGLGLRLIYFSYDVKMKEKGDIPEGYSVSREKKERFSLILESASTNQTSMYLCASSLTGGSTEAFFGQGTRLTVV.

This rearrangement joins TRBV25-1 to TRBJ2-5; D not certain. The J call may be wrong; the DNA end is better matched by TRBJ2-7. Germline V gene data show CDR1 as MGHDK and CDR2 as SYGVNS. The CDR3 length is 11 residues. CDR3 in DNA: TGTGCCAGCAGTGGCCTCTACGAGCAGTACTTC. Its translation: CASSGLYEQYF.

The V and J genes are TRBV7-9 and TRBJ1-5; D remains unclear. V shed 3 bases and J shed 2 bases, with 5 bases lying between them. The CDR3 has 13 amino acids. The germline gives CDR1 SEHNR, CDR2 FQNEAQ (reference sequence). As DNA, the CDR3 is TGTGCCAGCAGCTTTGAGGGCAATCAGCCCCAGCATTTT. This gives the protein CASSFEGNQPQHF.

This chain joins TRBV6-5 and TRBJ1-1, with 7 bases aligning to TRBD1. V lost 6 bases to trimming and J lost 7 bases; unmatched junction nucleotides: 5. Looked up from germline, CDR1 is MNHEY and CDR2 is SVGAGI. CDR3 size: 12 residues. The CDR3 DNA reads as TGTGCCAGCAGAACAGGGGCAGTTGAAGCTTTCTTT. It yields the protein CASRTGAVEAFF.

The CDR3 region has the DNA TGTGCCAGCAGTGAAGCGCTTCTTAACGATACTAGCACAGATACGCAGTATTTT. Translation gives CASSEALLNDTSTDTQYF. The chain couples TRBV2 to TRBJ2-3, with unresolved D. This CDR3 contains 18 residues. V lost 0 bases to trimming and J lost 0 bases, with 16 bases between them. Germline values: CDR1 SNHLY, CDR2 FYNNEI.

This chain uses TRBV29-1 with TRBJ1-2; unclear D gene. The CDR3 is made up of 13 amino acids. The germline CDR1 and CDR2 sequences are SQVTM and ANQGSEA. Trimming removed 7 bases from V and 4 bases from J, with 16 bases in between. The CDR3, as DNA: TGCAGCGCCGCACGAACAGAGGGCTATGGCTACACCTTC. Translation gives CSAARTEGYGYTF.

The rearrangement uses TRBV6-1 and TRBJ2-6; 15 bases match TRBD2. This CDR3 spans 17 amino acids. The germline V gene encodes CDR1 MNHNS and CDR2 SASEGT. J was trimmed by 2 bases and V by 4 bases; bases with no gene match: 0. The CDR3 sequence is CASSGTSGGAGANVLTF. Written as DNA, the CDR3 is TGTGCCAGCAGTGGGACTAGCGGGGGGGCTGGGGCCAACGTCCTGACTTTC.

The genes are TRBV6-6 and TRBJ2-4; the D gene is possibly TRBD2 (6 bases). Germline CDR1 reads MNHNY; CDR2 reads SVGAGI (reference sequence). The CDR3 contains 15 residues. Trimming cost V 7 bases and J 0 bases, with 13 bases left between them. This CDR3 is CASTTGTGAKNIQYF. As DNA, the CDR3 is TGTGCCAGCACCACGGGGACTGGAGCCAAAAACATTCAGTACTTC.

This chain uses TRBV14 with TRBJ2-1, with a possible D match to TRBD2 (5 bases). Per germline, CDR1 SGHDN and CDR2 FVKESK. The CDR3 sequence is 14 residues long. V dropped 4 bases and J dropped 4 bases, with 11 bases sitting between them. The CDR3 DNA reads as TGTGCCAGCAGCCCTCGGCGGGCTTACAATGAGCAGTTCTTC. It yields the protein CASSPRRAYNEQFF.